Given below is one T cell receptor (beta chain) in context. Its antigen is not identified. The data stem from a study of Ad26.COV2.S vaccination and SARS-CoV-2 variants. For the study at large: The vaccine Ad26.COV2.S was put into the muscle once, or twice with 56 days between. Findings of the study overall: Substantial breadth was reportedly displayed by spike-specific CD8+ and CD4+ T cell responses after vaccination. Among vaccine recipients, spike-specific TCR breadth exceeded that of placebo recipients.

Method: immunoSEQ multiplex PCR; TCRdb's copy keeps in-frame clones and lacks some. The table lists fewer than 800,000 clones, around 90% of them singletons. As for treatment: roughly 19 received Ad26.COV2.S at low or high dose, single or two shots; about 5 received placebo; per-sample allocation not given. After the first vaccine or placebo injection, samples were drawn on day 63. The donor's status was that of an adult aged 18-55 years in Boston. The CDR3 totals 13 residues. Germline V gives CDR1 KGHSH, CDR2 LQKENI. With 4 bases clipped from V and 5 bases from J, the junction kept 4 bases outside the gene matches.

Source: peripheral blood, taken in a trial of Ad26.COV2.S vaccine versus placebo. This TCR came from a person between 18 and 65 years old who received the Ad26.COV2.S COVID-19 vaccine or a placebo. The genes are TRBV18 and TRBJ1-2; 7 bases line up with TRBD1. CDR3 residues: CASSRGTDYGYTF. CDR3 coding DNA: TGTGCCAGCTCACGCGGGACAGATTATGGCTACACCTTC.